Sequencing of this T cell receptor beta chain was carried out in a study of blood T cell repertoires in COVID-19. Study-level information: Samples came from the United States, Italy and Spain, spanning acute and convalescent COVID-19. Sample material is recorded as cDNA or gDNA derived from T cells, B-cell-depleted T cells, or PBMCs.

The data were produced by immunoSEQ multiplex PCR, yet TCRdb's version contains in-frame clones alone and is incomplete. The sample includes roughly 250,000 clones, 87% of them seen just once. V was clipped by 4 bases and J by 9 bases; unmatched bases: 5. Germline CDR1 WNHNN, CDR2 SYGVQD (reference sequence). The CDR3 runs to 13 residues. Those enrolled, adults aged roughly 18 to 89 years, came from 25 or so US areas. Participant-reported clinical history was the basis for cohort assignment. The chain has TRBV10-1 and TRBJ1-1; 10 bases align to TRBD1. The sequencing input was PBMCs or T cells enriched from blood (not recorded which). The sequence derives from a woman in her thirties with acute COVID-19. Here the CDR3 DNA reads TGCGCCAGCAGTGTGGACAGGGGGGGGCAAGCTTTCTTT. Its protein is CASSVDRGGQAFF.